Sequencing of this T cell receptor (beta chain) was carried out in a study of blood T cell repertoires in COVID-19. The overall study: T cells, B-cell-depleted T cells, or PBMCs supplied cDNA or gDNA.

There are 13 residues in the CDR3. Trimming removed 4 bases at V and 5 bases at J, with 11 bases between. CDR1 and CDR2 (germline): MNHEY, SVGAGI. Original processing methods: Nucleated cell number was recorded as an estimate derived from reference gene primer amplification. Profiling relied on immunoSEQ multiplex PCR, and the TCRdb table lists in-frame clones only, not all of them. The DNA was the basis for D and trimming; V, J and clone size are from that table. The sample holds approximately 99,000 clones, about nine tenths seen once. This chain connects TRBV6-5 to TRBJ1-2; D unclear. The source of this sequence is a human donor in a cohort sampled during active COVID-19. The source material was peripheral blood. The CDR3 sequence is CASSSGELYGYTF. CDR3 nucleotide sequence: TGTGCCAGCAGTTCCGGAGAACTATATGGCTACACCTTC.